This T cell receptor (beta chain) was obtained from a study of T cells in Graves' hyperthyroidism and ophthalmopathy. As regards this clonotype: Its antigen is as yet unknown.

Researchers took RNA transcripts and amplified the TCR beta CDR3 regions from them. First-round RT-PCR targeting the TCR CDR3 was performed with the HTBI primer set. MiXCR was run by TCRdb on the multiplex PCR reads, yielding one entry per CDR3 protein. Altogether around 620,000 distinct CDR3 sequences are present, approximately 15% being singletons, with the ten largest covering 7% to 9%. Germline loops: CDR1 SGHDT, CDR2 YYEEEE. V lost 0 bases and J lost 0, with 13 bases in between. This CDR3 is built from 16 residues. Study-level results: Most expanded thyroid clonotypes above 0.001 recurred in blood.

The source is a woman between 18 and 29 years old with Graves' ophthalmopathy. The specimen was blood. The gene calls are TRBV5-6 and TRBJ2-7; TRBD2 is a possible D gene (6 bases). The CDR3 nucleotides read TGTGCCAGCAGCTTGGGGCTCGGGGGACTCTCCTACGAGCAGTACTTC. It specifies CASSLGLGGLSYEQYF.